Below, 10 T cell receptor beta chains from the same sample are listed, as sequenced in a study of Ad26.COV2.S vaccination and SARS-CoV-2 variants. Described treatment: some 19 received Ad26.COV2.S at low or high dose, single or two shots; roughly five received placebo; per-sample allocation not given. All samples were drawn on day 63, counting from the first vaccine or placebo injection. Clones were read by immunoSEQ multiplex PCR, and TCRdb kept only the in-frame ones, dropping some. Here the sample spans under 600,000 clones, roughly nine tenths being singletons. This sample comprised peripheral blood, obtained in a trial of Ad26.COV2.S vaccine versus placebo. The origin of the receptors is a person aged 18-60 years who received the Ad26.COV2.S COVID-19 vaccine or a placebo.

This clone came up a few times. The gene calls are TRBV5-1 and TRBJ1-5; 7 nucleotides line up with TRBD1. V lost 4 bases to trimming and J lost 2 bases; unmatched junction nucleotides: 6. Per germline, CDR1 SGHRS and CDR2 YFSETQ. The CDR3 has 15 amino acids. CDR3 in DNA: TGCGCCAGCAGCCCGTTCGGACAGGGCAATCAGCCCCAGCATTTT. Translated, it gives CASSPFGQGNQPQHF.

The chain recombines TRBV7-2 with TRBJ2-7, with D perhaps given as TRBD1 or TRBD2 (5 bases each). The CDR3 spans 18 residues. Germline CDR1 reads SGHTA; CDR2 reads FQGNSA. V was trimmed by 2 bases and J by 3 bases, leaving 23 bases between them. CDR3 loop: CASSLRSPWDPSNYEQYF. The CDR3, as DNA: TGTGCCAGCAGCTTAAGGAGCCCTTGGGACCCCTCTAACTACGAGCAGTACTTC.

J is TRBJ2-5 and V is TRBV7-9; D is possibly TRBD1 (6 bases). The CDR3 consists of 16 residues. Germline CDR1 reads SEHNR; CDR2 reads FQNEAQ (reference sequence). V lost 3 bases and J 2 bases, leaving 16 bases between the germline ends. The CDR3: CASSFSPMDRQETQYF. DNA of the CDR3: TGTGCCAGCAGCTTTAGTCCTATGGACAGACAAGAGACCCAGTACTTC.

This clone was seen a handful of times. V and J are TRBV15 and TRBJ1-2; the D is unclear. Germline CDR1 reads LNHNV; CDR2 reads YYDKDF (reference sequence). This CDR3 is built from 14 residues. With 5 bases removed from V and 5 bases from J, the gap between germline ends came to 15 bases. The CDR3 spells CATSGDSGSYGYTF. In DNA, the CDR3 is TGTGCCACCAGCGGGGATTCGGGTTCGTATGGCTACACCTTC.

This chain joins TRBV6-6 and TRBJ2-7, with 10 bases that match TRBD1. J gave up 4 bases and V 5 bases, and 14 bases lay outside the gene matches. The CDR3 extends over 17 amino acids. Germline V gene sequence: CDR1 MNHNY, CDR2 SVGAGI (reference sequence). In DNA, the CDR3 is TGTGCCAGCAGTCCCGGGACAGGGGCAACAGGGGTTTACGAGCAGTACTTC. Amino acid sequence: CASSPGTGATGVYEQYF.

This chain links TRBV5-1 with TRBJ2-3; TRBD1 is a possible D gene (6 bases). The CDR3 is 15 amino acids. Trimming cost V 4 bases and J 6 bases, with 18 bases left between them. CDR1 is SGHRS and CDR2 is YFSETQ in the germline V gene. The DNA for the CDR3 is TGCGCCAGCAGCATGCCGGACACAGGGTCGGATACGCAGTATTTT. Amino acid sequence: CASSMPDTGSDTQYF.

V and J are TRBV4-1 and TRBJ2-1; 12 nucleotides line up with TRBD2. Germline loops: CDR1 MGHRA, CDR2 YSYEKL. V shed 1 base and J 0 bases; nucleotides not matched to a gene: 16. There are 22 residues in the CDR3. CDR3 amino acids: CASSQVYLRSSGRDSSYNEQFF. The CDR3 DNA is TGCGCCAGCAGCCAAGTTTATCTTAGGTCTAGCGGGAGGGATAGCTCCTACAATGAGCAGTTCTTC.

This clone was observed a few times. In DNA form, the CDR3 reads TGTGCCAGCAGCCCGGACAGAAACTATGGCTACACCTTC. Residues: CASSPDRNYGYTF. The chain joins TRBV5-4 to TRBJ1-2; maybe TRBD1 (6 bases). The CDR3 spans 13 residues. The germline gives CDR1 SGHNT, CDR2 YYREEE (reference sequence). Trimming took off 4 bases at V and 2 bases at J, with 9 bases between the two ends.

V usage is TRBV9 and J usage is TRBJ1-6; the match to TRBD1 covers 7 bases. Germline V lookup: CDR1 SGDLS, CDR2 YYNGEE. The ends lost 4 bases at V and 13 bases at J; junction bases unmatched: 8. The CDR3 runs 13 residues. In nucleotides, the CDR3 is TGTGCCAGCAGCAAGAGGGGGGACAGTCCCCTCCACTTT. It yields the protein CASSKRGDSPLHF. Full variable domain (rest looked up from reference TRBV9 and TRBJ1-6): DSGVTQTPKHLITATGQRVTLRCSPRSGDLSVYWYQQSLDQGLQFLIQYYNGEERAKGNILERFSAQQFPDLHSELNLSSLELGDSALYFCASSKRGDSPLHFGNGTRLTVT.

The gene calls are TRBV7-9 and TRBJ2-7, with 8 bases lining up with TRBD1. V was pared by 4 bases and J by 2 bases, with 7 bases of the junction left unmatched. CDR1 SEHNR and CDR2 FQNEAQ come from the germline V gene (reference sequence). The CDR3 runs to 15 residues. The CDR3 coding sequence is TGTGCCAGCAGCTCGCATCAGGGGGCCCCCTACGAGCAGTACTTC. Protein sequence: CASSSHQGAPYEQYF.